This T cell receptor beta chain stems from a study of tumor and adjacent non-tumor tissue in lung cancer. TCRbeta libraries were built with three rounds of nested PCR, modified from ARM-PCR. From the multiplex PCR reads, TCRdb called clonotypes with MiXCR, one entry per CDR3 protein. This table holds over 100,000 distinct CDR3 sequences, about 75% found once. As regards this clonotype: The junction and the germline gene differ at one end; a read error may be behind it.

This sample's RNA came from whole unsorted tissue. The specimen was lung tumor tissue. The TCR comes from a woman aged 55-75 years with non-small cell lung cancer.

CDR3 in DNA: TGTGCCAACAGCTTGAGCAGGGATCAAGAGACCCAGTACTTC. Residues: CANSLSRDQETQYF. The chain couples TRBV11-2 to TRBJ2-5, with a tentative D call TRBD1 (5 bases). Germline CDR1 SGHAT, CDR2 FQNNGV. The CDR3 spans 14 residues.